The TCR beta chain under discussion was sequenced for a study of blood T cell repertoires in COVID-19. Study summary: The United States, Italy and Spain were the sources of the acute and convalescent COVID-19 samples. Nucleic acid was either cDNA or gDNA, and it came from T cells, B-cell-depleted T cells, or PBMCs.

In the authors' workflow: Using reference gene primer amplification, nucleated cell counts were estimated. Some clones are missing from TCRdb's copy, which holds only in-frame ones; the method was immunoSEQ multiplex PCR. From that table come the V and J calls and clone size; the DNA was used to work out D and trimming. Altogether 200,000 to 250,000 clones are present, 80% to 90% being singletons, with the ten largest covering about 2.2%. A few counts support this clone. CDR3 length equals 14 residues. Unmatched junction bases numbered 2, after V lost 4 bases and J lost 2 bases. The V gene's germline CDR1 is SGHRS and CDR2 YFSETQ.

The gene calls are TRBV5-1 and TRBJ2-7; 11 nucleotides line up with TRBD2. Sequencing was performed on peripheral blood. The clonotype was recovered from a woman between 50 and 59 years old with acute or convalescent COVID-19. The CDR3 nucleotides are TGCGCCAGCAGCCATAGCGGGAGGGCCTACGAGCAGTACTTC. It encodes CASSHSGRAYEQYF. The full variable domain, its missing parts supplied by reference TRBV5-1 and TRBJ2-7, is KAGVTQTPRYLIKTRGQQVTLSCSPISGHRSVSWYQQTPGQGLQFLFEYFSETQRNKGNFPGRFSGRQFSNSRSEMNVSTLELGDSALYLCASSHSGRAYEQYFGPGTRLTVT.